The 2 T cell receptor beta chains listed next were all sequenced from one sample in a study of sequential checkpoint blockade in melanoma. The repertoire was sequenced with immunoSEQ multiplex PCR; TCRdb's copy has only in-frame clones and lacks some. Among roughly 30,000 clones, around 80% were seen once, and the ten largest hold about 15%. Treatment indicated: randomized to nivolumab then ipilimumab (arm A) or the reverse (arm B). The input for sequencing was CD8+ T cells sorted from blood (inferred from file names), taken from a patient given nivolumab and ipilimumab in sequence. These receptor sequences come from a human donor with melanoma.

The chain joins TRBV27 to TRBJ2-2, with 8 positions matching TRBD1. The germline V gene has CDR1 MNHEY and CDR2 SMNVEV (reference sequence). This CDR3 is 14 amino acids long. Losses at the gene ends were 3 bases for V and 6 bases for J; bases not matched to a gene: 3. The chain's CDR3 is CASSFGTGPGELFF. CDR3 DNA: TGTGCCAGCAGTTTCGGGACAGGCCCCGGGGAGCTGTTTTTT.

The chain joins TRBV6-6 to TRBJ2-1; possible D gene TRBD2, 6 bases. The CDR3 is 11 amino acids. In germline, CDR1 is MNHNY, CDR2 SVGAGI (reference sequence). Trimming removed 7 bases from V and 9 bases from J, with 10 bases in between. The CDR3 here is CASNLGLEQFF. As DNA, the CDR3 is TGTGCCAGCAACCTGGGACTTGAGCAGTTCTTC.